This entry describes one T cell receptor (beta chain). Antigen unknown. At one end, the junction sequence differs from germline, possibly due to a read error. PCR involved 60 Vbeta and 13 Jbeta primers. Repertoires were generated with immunoSEQ multiplex PCR, while TCRdb's copy carries only in-frame clones and drops some. This sample yields about 190,000 clones, of which roughly four fifths are seen a single time; around 2% belongs to the top ten. Germline V gene data show CDR1 as SEHNR and CDR2 as FQNEAQ (reference sequence). The CDR3 contains 14 residues. This sample was included in a study of cytomegalovirus exposure and HLA in healthy donors. General study points: Association of a missense DCLRE1C variant with TCR beta V- and J-gene trimming was reported in a later analysis. The listing of some 170 TCR beta chains classed them as cytomegalovirus-associated.

The sequence came from a young man in good health and CMV-seronegative. Specimen: PBMCs. The V call is TRBV7-9, the J call TRBJ2-2; possible D gene TRBD1, 6 bases. The CDR3 region is CSSSQTGRTGELFF. The CDR3 coding sequence is TGTTCCAGCAGCCAGACAGGCCGCACCGGGGAGCTGTTTTTT.